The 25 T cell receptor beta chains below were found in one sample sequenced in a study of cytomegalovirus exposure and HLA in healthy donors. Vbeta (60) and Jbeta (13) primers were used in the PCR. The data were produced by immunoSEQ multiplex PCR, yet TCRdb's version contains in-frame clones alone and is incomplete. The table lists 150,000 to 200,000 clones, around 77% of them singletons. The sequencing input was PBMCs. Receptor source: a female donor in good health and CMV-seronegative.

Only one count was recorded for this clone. CDR3 bases: TGCGCCAGCAGCCCCTTAGGTTCGGGGGGAAGTACCGGGGAGCTGTTTTTT. It encodes CASSPLGSGGSTGELFF. V is TRBV5-1 and J is TRBJ2-2, with 7 bases that match TRBD2. This CDR3 contains 17 residues. After removal of 4 bases from V and 5 bases from J, the junction contained 14 bases not matched to a gene. Looked up from germline, CDR1 is SGHRS and CDR2 is YFSETQ.

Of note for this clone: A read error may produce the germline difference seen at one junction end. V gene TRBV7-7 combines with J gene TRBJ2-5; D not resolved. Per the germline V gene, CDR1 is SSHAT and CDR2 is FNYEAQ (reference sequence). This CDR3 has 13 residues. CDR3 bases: TGTGCTAGCAGCTTGCGAGATGAAGAGACCCAGTACTTC. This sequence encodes CASSLRDEETQYF.

The CDR3 coding sequence is TGTGCCAGCAGCCGTTTAGCGGGTATGGGCGAGCAGTACTTC. Protein product: CASSRLAGMGEQYF. The V and J genes are TRBV7-9 and TRBJ2-7; 7 bases are a match to TRBD2. This CDR3 has 14 residues. Germline loops: CDR1 SEHNR, CDR2 FQNEAQ (reference sequence). V shed 5 bases and J 6 bases; nucleotides not matched to a gene: 10.

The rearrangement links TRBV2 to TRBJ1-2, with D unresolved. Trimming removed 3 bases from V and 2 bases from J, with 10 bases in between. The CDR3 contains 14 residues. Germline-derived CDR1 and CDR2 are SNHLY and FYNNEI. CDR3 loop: CASSEIDMNYGYTF. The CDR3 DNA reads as TGTGCCAGCAGTGAGATCGACATGAACTATGGCTACACCTTC.

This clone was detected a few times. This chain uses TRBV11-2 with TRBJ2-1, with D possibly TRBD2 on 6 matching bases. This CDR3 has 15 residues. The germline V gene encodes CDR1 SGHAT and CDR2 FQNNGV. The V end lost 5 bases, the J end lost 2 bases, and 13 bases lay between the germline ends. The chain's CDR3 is CASSPVGGAYNEQFF. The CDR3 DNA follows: TGTGCCAGCAGCCCCGTCGGGGGAGCCTACAATGAGCAGTTCTTC.

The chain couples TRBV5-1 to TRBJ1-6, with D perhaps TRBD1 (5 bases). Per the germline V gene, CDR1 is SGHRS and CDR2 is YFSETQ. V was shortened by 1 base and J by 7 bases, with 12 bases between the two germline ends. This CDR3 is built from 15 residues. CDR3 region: CASSLIDSRNSPLHF. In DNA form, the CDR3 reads TGCGCCAGCAGCTTGATCGACAGCCGCAATTCACCCCTCCACTTT.

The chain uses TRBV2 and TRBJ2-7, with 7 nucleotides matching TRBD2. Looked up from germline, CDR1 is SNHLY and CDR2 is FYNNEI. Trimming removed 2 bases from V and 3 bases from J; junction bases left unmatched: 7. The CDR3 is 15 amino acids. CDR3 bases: TGTGCCAGCAGTGAATTCTTAGCGGGCGTCTACGAGCAGTACTTC. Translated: CASSEFLAGVYEQYF.

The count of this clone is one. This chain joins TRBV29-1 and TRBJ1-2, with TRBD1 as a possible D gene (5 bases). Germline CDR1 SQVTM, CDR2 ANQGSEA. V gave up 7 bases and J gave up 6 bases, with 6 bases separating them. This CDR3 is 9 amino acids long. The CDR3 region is CSEGDGYTF. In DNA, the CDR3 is TGCAGCGAAGGGGATGGCTACACCTTC.

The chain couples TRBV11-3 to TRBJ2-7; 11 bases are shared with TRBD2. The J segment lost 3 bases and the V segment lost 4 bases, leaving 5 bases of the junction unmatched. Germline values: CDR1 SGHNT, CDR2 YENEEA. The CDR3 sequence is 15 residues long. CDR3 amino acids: CASSSGTSGNYEQYF. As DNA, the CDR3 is TGTGCCAGCAGCTCGGGGACTAGCGGAAACTACGAGCAGTACTTC.

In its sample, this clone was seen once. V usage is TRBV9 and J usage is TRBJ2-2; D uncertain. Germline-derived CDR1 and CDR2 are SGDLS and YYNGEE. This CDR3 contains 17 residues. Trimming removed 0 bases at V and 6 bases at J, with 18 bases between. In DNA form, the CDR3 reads TGTGCCAGCAGCGTAGGTAGGCTGGGCCGCGACCCCGGGGAGCTGTTTTTT. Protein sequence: CASSVGRLGRDPGELFF.

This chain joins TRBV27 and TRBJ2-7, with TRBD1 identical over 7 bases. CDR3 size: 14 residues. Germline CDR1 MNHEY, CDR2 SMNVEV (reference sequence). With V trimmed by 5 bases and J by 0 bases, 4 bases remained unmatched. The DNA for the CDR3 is TGTGCCAGCAGTCTGGGACAGAGCTCCTACGAGCAGTACTTC. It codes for CASSLGQSSYEQYF.

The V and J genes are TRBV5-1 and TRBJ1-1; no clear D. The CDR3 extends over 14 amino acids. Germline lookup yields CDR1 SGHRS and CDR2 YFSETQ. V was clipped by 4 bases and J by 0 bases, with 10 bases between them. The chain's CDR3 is CASSPGSMNTEAFF. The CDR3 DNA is TGCGCCAGCAGCCCAGGCAGCATGAACACTGAAGCTTTCTTT.

The CDR3 nucleotides read TGCGCCAGCAGCTTGGGACAGCCCGGGGAGCTGTTTTTT. The encoded protein is CASSLGQPGELFF. The gene calls are TRBV5-1 and TRBJ2-2; D possibly corresponds to TRBD1 (5 bases). With 0 bases removed from V and 6 bases from J, the gap between germline ends came to 6 bases. This CDR3 contains 13 residues. CDR1 SGHRS and CDR2 YFSETQ come from the germline V gene.

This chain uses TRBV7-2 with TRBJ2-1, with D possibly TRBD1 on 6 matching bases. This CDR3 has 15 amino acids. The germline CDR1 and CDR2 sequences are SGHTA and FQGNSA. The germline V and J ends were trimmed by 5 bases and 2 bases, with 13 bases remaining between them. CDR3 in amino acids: CASSLETGPYNEQFF. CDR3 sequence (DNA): TGTGCCAGCAGCCTGGAGACAGGCCCCTACAATGAGCAGTTCTTC.

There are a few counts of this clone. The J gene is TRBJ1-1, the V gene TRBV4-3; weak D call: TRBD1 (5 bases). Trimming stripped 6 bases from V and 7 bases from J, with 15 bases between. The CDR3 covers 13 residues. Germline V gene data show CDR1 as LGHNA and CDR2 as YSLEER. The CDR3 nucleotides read TGCGCCAGCAGTCCGACAGTTGGGGTTGAAGCTTTCTTT. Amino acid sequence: CASSPTVGVEAFF.

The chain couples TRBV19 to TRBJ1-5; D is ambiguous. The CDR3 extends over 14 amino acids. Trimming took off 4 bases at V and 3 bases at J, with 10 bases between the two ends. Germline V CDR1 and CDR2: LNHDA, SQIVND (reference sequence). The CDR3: CASSTVVFNQPQHF. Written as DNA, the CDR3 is TGTGCCAGTAGTACGGTCGTATTCAATCAGCCCCAGCATTTT.

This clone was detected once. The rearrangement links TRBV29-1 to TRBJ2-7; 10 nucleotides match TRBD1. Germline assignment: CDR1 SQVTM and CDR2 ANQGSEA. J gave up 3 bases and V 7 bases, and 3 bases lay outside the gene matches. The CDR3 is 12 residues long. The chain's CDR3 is CSAGTGDYEQYF. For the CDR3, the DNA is TGCAGCGCGGGGACAGGGGACTACGAGCAGTACTTC.

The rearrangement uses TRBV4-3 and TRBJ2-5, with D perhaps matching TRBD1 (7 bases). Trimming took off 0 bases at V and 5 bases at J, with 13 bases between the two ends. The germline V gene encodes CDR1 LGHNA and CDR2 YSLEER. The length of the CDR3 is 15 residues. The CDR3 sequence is CASSQDRGTEETQYF. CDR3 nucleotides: TGCGCCAGCAGCCAAGATCGGGGGACAGAGGAGACCCAGTACTTC.

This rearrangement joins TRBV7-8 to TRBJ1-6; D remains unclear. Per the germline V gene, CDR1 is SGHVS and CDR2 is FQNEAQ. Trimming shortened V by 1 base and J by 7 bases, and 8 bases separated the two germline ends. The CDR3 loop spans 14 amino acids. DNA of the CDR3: TGTGCCAGCAGCTTAGGGGCGGGGAATTCACCCCTCCACTTT. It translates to CASSLGAGNSPLHF.

CDR3 loop: CASSSPDAGWDTQYF. DNA for the CDR3: TGTGCCAGCAGTTCACCGGACGCAGGGTGGGATACGCAGTATTTT. The V call is TRBV28, the J call TRBJ2-3; weak D call: TRBD1 (5 bases). The CDR3 totals 15 residues. V lost 4 bases, J lost 6 bases, and 17 bases lay in between. In germline, CDR1 is MDHEN, CDR2 SYDVKM.

The CDR3 region has the DNA TGCAGCGTTGATGGGCGGGGGGACCCTCAAGAGACCCAGTACTTC. The encoded protein is CSVDGRGDPQETQYF. This chain joins TRBV29-1 and TRBJ2-5; 8 nucleotides align to TRBD2. This CDR3 has 15 amino acids. The trim removed 3 bases at V and 2 bases at J, leaving 8 bases unmatched. The germline V gene encodes CDR1 SQVTM and CDR2 ANQGSEA.

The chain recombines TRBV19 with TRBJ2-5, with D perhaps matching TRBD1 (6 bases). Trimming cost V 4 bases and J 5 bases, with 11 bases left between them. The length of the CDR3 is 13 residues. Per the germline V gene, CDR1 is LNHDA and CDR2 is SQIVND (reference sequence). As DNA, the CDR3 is TGTGCCAGTAGTACCAACAGGGTCGAGACCCAGTACTTC. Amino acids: CASSTNRVETQYF.

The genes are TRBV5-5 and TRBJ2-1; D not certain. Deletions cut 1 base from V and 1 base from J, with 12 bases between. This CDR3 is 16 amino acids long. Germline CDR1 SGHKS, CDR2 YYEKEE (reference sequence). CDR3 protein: CASSLSSVPSYNEQFF. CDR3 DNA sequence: TGTGCCAGCAGCTTGTCGAGCGTCCCTTCCTACAATGAGCAGTTCTTC.

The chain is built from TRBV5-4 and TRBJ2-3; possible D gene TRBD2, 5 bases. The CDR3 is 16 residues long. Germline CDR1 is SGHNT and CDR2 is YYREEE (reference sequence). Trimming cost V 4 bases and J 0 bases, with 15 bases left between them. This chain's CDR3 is CASSLEGGPSTDTQYF. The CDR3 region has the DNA TGTGCCAGCAGCCTGGAAGGCGGGCCTAGCACAGATACGCAGTATTTT. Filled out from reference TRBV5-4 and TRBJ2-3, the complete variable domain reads ETGVTQSPTHLIKTRGQQVTLRCSSQSGHNTVSWYQQALGQGPQFIFQYYREEENGRGNFPPRFSGLQFPNYSSELNVNALELDDSALYLCASSLEGGPSTDTQYFGPGTRLTVL.

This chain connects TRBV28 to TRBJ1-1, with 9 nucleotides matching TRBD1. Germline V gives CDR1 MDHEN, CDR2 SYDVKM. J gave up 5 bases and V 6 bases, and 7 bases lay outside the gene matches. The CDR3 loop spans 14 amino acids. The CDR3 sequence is CASSDTGGWTEAFF. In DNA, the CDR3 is TGTGCCAGCAGCGATACAGGGGGCTGGACTGAAGCTTTCTTT.